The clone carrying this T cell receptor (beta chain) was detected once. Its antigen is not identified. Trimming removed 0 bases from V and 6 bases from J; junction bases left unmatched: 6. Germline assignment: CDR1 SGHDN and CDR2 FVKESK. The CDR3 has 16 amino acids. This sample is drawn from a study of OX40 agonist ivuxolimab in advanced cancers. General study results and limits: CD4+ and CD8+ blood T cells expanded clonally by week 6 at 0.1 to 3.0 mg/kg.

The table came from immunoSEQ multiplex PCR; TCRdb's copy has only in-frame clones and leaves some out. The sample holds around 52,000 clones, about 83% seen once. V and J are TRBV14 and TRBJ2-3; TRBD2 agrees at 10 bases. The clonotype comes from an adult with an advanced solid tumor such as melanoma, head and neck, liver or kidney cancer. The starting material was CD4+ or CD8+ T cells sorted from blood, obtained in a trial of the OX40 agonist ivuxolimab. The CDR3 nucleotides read TGTGCCAGCAGCCAAGAACTAGCGGGACCAACCGATACGCAGTATTTT. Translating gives CASSQELAGPTDTQYF.